A single sample is the source of the 22 T cell receptor beta chains below, sequenced in a study of immune heterogeneity within non-small cell lung tumors. Template was bulk tumor genomic DNA, 600 to 650 ng per sample. Multiple biopsies spaced far apart were taken from each primary tumor during surgery. Curative operations were performed on patients who had untreated, newly diagnosed non-small cell lung cancer. Multiplex PCR amplified the TCR beta CDR3 region. Its first round ran for approximately 11 cycles with 32 V and 13 J primers. TCRdb processed the multiplex PCR reads anew with MiXCR; each CDR3 protein has one entry. This table has nearly 15,000 distinct CDR3 sequences, 30% appearing once. Sequencing input: lung tumor tissue. The receptors here all came from a woman between 50 and 59 years old with non-small cell lung cancer.

Comments on this clonotype: This sequence may be a read error, since a much larger clone differs from it by one base. The chain couples TRBV11-2 to TRBJ1-4; no clear D gene. CDR3 length equals 16 residues. The germline V gene has CDR1 SGHAT and CDR2 FQNNGV. Trimming stripped 6 bases from V and 2 bases from J, with 16 bases between. The CDR3 nucleotides are TGTGCCAGCAGTAAAAGCGGGGTGGTCACTAATGAAAAACTGTTTTTT. Encoded protein: CASSKSGVVTNEKLFF.

In this sample, this clonotype turned up many times. The chain couples TRBV19 to TRBJ2-1; 15 bases map to TRBD2. The CDR3 totals 19 residues. From germline, CDR1 is LNHDA and CDR2 SQIVND (reference sequence). Trimming removed 4 bases from V and 0 bases from J; junction bases left unmatched: 7. The CDR3 region has the DNA TGTGCCAGTAGTAAATCGGGACTAGCGGGGGGAATCTCCTACAATGAGCAGTTCTTC. Its translation: CASSKSGLAGGISYNEQFF.

By share, this clonotype counts as medium-sized. The CDR3 here is CSATDRGLKSPLHF. In nucleotides, the CDR3 is TGCAGTGCTACAGACAGGGGGCTAAAGTCACCCCTCCACTTT. The rearrangement links TRBV20-1 to TRBJ1-6, with TRBD1 matching over 10 bases. Germline lookup yields CDR1 DFQATT and CDR2 SNEGSKA (reference sequence). This CDR3 comprises 14 residues. The junction had 7 bases not matched to a gene; V was cut back by 4 bases and J by 10 bases.

On this clonotype itself: Without the conserved terminal phenylalanine or tryptophan, this CDR3 likely stems from a read error. The CDR3 sequence: CASSYASPHTDAQYL. In DNA, the CDR3 is TGTGCCAGCAGTTACGCTAGCCCTCACACAGATGCGCAGTATCTT. The chain uses TRBV6-5 and TRBJ2-3; D is perhaps TRBD2 (5 bases). Germline CDR1 and CDR2: MNHEY and SVGAGI. The CDR3 runs 15 residues.

This chain connects TRBV27 to TRBJ2-7; 7 bases fit TRBD2. Germline assignment: CDR1 MNHEY and CDR2 SMNVEV (reference sequence). V gave up 2 bases and J gave up 0 bases; unmatched junction bases: 4. The CDR3 is made up of 15 amino acids. The CDR3 region has the DNA TGTGCCAGCAGTTTACGGGGGAGGGTCTCCTACGAGCAGTACTTC. It yields the protein CASSLRGRVSYEQYF.

For this clonotype: A much more abundant neighbour one base away suggests this may be a read error. V usage is TRBV5-1 and J usage is TRBJ1-4; the D gene is possibly TRBD1 (5 bases). The CDR3 covers 13 residues. Germline V gene data show CDR1 as SGHRS and CDR2 as YFSETQ. Trimming cost V 7 bases and J 6 bases, with 13 bases left between them. The DNA for the CDR3 is TGCGCCAGCGCGGGGGGAGGCTATGAAAAACTGTTTTTT. Protein sequence: CASAGGGYEKLFF.

V is TRBV6-1 and J is TRBJ2-3; a possible D gene is TRBD2 (5 bases). This CDR3 is built from 13 residues. V was trimmed by 6 bases and J by 6 bases, leaving 13 bases between them. Germline V gene sequence: CDR1 MNHNS, CDR2 SASEGT. CDR3 nucleotides: TGTGCCAGCAGCACCGCCCCGGGGGATACGCAGTATTTT. This gives the protein CASSTAPGDTQYF.

There are many counts of this clonotype. The CDR3: CASSLARTGELFF. For the CDR3, the DNA is TGTGCCAGCAGCTTAGCCCGGACCGGGGAGCTGTTTTTT. The rearrangement joins TRBV7-9 to TRBJ2-2; D ambiguous. V lost 0 bases and J lost 5, with 4 bases in between. This CDR3 is built from 13 residues. The germline V gene has CDR1 SEHNR and CDR2 FQNEAQ (reference sequence). The full variable domain, completed using reference TRBV7-9 and TRBJ2-2, is DTGVSQNPRHKITKRGQNVTFRCDPISEHNRLYWYRQTLGQGPEFLTYFQNEAQLEKSRLLSDRFSAERPKGSFSTLEIQRTEQGDSAMYLCASSLARTGELFFGEGSRLTVL.

The chain recombines TRBV4-1 with TRBJ2-1; 13 bases are a match to TRBD2. Losses at the gene ends were 5 bases for V and 0 bases for J; bases not matched to a gene: 16. The CDR3 is 21 amino acids. Looked up from germline, CDR1 is MGHRA and CDR2 is YSYEKL. The CDR3 DNA reads as TGCGCCAGCAGCAATTCCGGGACTAGCGGGAAGAAGGCTCACTCCTACAATGAGCAGTTCTTC. It specifies CASSNSGTSGKKAHSYNEQFF.

V and J are TRBV7-3 and TRBJ2-3; 9 nucleotides line up with TRBD2. The trim removed 3 bases at V and 0 bases at J, leaving 1 base unmatched. This CDR3 is 15 amino acids long. Germline-derived CDR1 and CDR2 are SGHTA and FQGTGA. The CDR3 is CASSFLAGSTDTQYF. CDR3 in DNA: TGTGCCAGCAGCTTTCTAGCGGGGAGCACAGATACGCAGTATTTT.

The sample holds many counts of this clonotype. The chain joins TRBV27 to TRBJ1-6; the match to TRBD1 covers 7 bases. The CDR3 spans 15 residues. CDR1 and CDR2 (germline): MNHEY, SMNVEV (reference sequence). V dropped 5 bases and J dropped 5; count of bases not matched to a gene: 6. CDR3 amino acids: CASSQWDRDNSPLHF. The CDR3 bases are TGTGCCAGCAGTCAATGGGACAGAGATAATTCACCCCTCCACTTT.

By share of the sample, this clonotype is medium-sized (0.01 to 0.1%). The chain couples TRBV6-1 to TRBJ1-4, with 9 bases fitting TRBD1. Germline CDR1 reads MNHNS; CDR2 reads SASEGT. The length of the CDR3 is 18 residues. Germline trimming cut 3 bases from V and 0 bases from J; bases unmatched to any gene: 8. The CDR3 sequence is CASSDLWTGETTNEKLFF. CDR3 nucleotide sequence: TGTGCCAGCAGTGACCTTTGGACAGGGGAGACAACTAATGAAAAACTGTTTTTT.

This chain links TRBV28 with TRBJ2-7, with D possibly matching TRBD2 (6 bases). In germline, CDR1 is MDHEN, CDR2 SYDVKM. Trimming removed 2 bases from V and 13 bases from J, with 15 bases in between. This CDR3 comprises 12 residues. DNA of the CDR3: TGTGCCAGCAGTTTAAGTTTGGAGGACTATTACTTC. Its translation is CASSLSLEDYYF.

The sample holds a few counts of this clonotype. The rearrangement links TRBV12-3 or TRBV12-4 to TRBJ1-1, with D uncertain. The V gene lost 3 bases and the J gene lost 13 bases, with 12 bases spanning the gap. This CDR3 is built from 11 residues. The CDR3 protein is CASSFPPDVFF. CDR3 nucleotides: TGTGCCAGCAGTTTCCCCCCTGATGTTTTCTTT.

The chain joins TRBV20-1 to TRBJ2-3; a weak D match, TRBD2 (6 bases). The CDR3 runs 15 residues. Germline-derived CDR1 and CDR2 are DFQATT and SNEGSKA (reference sequence). V shed 2 bases and J shed 0 bases, with 12 bases lying between them. For the CDR3, the DNA is TGCAGTGCTAGAAACCTAGCGCATAGCACAGATACGCAGTATTTT. This sequence encodes CSARNLAHSTDTQYF.

V usage is TRBV10-3 and J usage is TRBJ1-5, with a tentative D call TRBD1 (5 bases). Germline CDR1 is ENHRY and CDR2 is SYGVKD. The length of the CDR3 is 13 residues. The V gene lost 7 bases and the J gene lost 2 bases, with 9 bases spanning the gap. CDR3 sequence (DNA): TGTGCCATCACGGGGGGGGGCAATCAGCCCCAGCATTTT. Amino acids: CAITGGGNQPQHF.

The V call is TRBV30, the J call TRBJ1-6; the D is unclear. The ends were cut back, 5 bases at V and 0 bases at J, with 11 bases in the middle. The germline V gene encodes CDR1 GTSNPN and CDR2 SVGIG (reference sequence). The CDR3 sequence is 15 residues long. The CDR3 spells CAWCLGSSYNSPLHF. In nucleotides, the CDR3 is TGTGCCTGGTGCCTGGGCTCCTCCTATAATTCACCCCTCCACTTT.

This clonotype has more than one count but fewer than ten. The junction does not match germline at one end; this may be a read error. The J gene is TRBJ1-1, the V gene TRBV5-1, with 8 bases identical to TRBD1. CDR1 and CDR2 (germline): SGHRS, YFSETQ. This CDR3 is built from 16 residues. CDR3 bases: TGCACCAGCAGCTTGGGACAGGTATTTATGAACACTGAAGCTTTCTTT. Protein sequence: CTSSLGQVFMNTEAFF.

J is TRBJ1-4 and V is TRBV4-1; D uncertain. Looked up from germline, CDR1 is MGHRA and CDR2 is YSYEKL. The CDR3 is made up of 15 amino acids. The germline V and J ends were trimmed by 0 bases and 7 bases, with 12 bases remaining between them. This chain's CDR3 is CASSQDRTMGEKLFF. CDR3 DNA sequence: TGCGCCAGCAGCCAAGACCGAACCATGGGTGAAAAACTGTTTTTT.

This clonotype has at least ten counts. The V gene is TRBV6-2 or TRBV6-3, the J gene TRBJ1-2; D not certain. The CDR3 has 13 residues. Germline V CDR1 and CDR2: MNHEY, SVGEGT. V lost 0 bases and J 8 bases, leaving 10 bases between the germline ends. The CDR3 DNA is TGTGCCAGCAGTTACTCATCAGGAGGCGGCTACACCTTC. Translating gives CASSYSSGGGYTF.

This chain links TRBV7-8 with TRBJ2-5, with 14 bases aligning to TRBD2. CDR3 length: 15 residues. J lost 9 bases, V lost 5 bases, and 8 bases had no gene match. Germline V gene lookup returns CDR1 SGHVS and CDR2 FQNEAQ. For the CDR3, the DNA is TGTGCCAGCAGCGCGGGACTAGCGGGGGTCGGGGCCCAGTACTTC. This translates into CASSAGLAGVGAQYF.

This clonotype is deemed medium-sized. The chain is built from TRBV5-1 and TRBJ1-1; TRBD1 agrees at 7 bases. This CDR3 region has 16 residues. V lost 7 bases to trimming and J lost 0 bases; unmatched junction nucleotides: 12. CDR1 is SGHRS, CDR2 YFSETQ, per germline. CDR3 DNA: TGCGCCAGCCTCCCCGGACAGGACCTCATGAACACTGAAGCTTTCTTT. As protein: CASLPGQDLMNTEAFF. The variable domain in full, with the rest retrieved from reference TRBV5-1 and TRBJ1-1, is KAGVTQTPRYLIKTRGQQVTLSCSPISGHRSVSWYQQTPGQGLQFLFEYFSETQRNKGNFPGRFSGRQFSNSRSEMNVSTLELGDSALYLCASLPGQDLMNTEAFFGQGTRLTVV.